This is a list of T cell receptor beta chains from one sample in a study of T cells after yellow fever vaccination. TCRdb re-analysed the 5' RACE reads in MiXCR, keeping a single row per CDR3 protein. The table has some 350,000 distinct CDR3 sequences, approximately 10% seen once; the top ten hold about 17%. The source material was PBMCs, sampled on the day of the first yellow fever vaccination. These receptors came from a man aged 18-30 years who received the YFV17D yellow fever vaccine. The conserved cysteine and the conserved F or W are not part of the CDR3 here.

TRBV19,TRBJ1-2,ASTDPGTNYGYT
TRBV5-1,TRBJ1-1,ASSTQPSNTEAF
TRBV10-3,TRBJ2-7,AISDRSSGDEY
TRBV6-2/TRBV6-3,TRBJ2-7,ASSPRLVHEQY
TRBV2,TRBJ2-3,ASSERAGISTPSTDTQY
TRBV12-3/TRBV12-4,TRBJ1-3,ASSFVRVGRNTIY
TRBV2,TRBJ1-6,ASIGNSPLH
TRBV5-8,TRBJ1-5,ASSFSRYSNQPQH
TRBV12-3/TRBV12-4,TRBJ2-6,ASAGGGANVLT
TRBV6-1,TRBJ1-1,ASSLKTDLNTEAF
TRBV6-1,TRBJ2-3,ASRGRTGDTQY
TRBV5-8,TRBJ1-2,ASSSRGRGAYGYT
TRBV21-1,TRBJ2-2,ASSNGVRETDNTGELF
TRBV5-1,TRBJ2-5,ASSLFGVGETQY
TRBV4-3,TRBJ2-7,ASSAMAGGTYEQY
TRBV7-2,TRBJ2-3,ASSLDLGGADTQY
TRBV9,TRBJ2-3,ASSRSGDRTDTQY
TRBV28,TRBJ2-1,ASSRTVYNEQF
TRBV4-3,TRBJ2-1,ASSQDTLSGSLRF
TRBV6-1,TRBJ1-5,ASTPSDSNQPQH
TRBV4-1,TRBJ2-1,ASSQGTFYNEQF
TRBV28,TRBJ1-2,ASSQLPDGYT
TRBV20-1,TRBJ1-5,SALTGDSNQPQH
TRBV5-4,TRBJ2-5,ASSPGQRARETQY
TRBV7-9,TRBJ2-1,ASSSPDRNNEQF
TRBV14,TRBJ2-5,ASSRAQGWYETQY
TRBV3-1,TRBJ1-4,ASSPRPINEKLF
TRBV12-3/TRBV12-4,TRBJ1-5,ASSSDRADQPQH
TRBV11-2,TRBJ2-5,ASSLAGGPGETQY
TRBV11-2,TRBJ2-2,ASSLGGATGGFVTGELF
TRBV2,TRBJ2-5,ASSGTIQETQY
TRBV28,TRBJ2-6,ASSFGVSGANVLT
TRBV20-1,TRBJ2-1,SALTSGGAGEQF
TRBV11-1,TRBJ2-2,ASSYQRGEPPNTGELF
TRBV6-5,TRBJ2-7,ASSYVSGGAYEQY
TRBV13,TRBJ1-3,ASSLGARDSGNTIY
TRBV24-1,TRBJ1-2,ATSERGGDYGYT
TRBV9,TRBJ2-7,ASSTRDTTYEQY
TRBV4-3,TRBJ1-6,ASSQEIGTTASPLH
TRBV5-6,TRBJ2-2,ASSLVSGTGELF
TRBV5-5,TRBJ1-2,ASSLGTAVFLYGYT
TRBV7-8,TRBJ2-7,ASSPRTSGGYEQY
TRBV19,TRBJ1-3,ATGTSGNTIY
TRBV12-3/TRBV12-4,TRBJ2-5,ASGKGGSGQETQY
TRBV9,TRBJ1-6,ASSVAPDSGGYSPLH
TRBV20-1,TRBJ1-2,SATRQLLNYGYT
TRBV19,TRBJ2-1,ASSIDSSAPFSSYNEQF
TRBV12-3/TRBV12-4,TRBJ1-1,ASRLEWGASTEAF
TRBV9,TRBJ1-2,ASWGDRGNYGYT
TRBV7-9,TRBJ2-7,ASSLQGQGEQY
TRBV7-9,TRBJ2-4,ASSLGGQGSIQY
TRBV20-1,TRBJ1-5,SASQHLIQPQH
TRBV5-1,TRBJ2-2,ASSQGAGNTGELF
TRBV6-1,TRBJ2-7,ASRKGQGTYEQY